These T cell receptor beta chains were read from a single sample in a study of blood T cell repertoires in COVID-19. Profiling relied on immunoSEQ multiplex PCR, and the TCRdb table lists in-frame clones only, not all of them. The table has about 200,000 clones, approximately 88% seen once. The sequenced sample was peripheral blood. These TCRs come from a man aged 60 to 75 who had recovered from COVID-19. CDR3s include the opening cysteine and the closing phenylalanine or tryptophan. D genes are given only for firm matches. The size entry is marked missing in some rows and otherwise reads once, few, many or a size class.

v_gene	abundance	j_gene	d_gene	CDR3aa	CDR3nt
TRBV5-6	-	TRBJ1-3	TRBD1	CASSFFPGQPKRGNTIYF	TGTGCCAGCAGCTTCTTCCCGGGACAGCCTAAACGTGGAAACACCATATATTTT
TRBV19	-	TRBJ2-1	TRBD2	CASRRPSGNLNEQFF	TGTGCCAGTAGACGGCCTAGCGGGAATCTCAATGAGCAGTTCTTC
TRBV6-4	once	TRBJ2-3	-	CVYEADTQYF	TGTGTCTACGAGGCAGATACGCAGTATTTT
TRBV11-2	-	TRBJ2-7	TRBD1	CASSFLSPRDRGYYEQYF	TGTGCCAGCAGCTTTTTGAGCCCGAGGGACAGGGGGTACTACGAGCAGTACTTC
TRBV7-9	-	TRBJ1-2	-	CASSLDGYGYTF	TGTGCCAGCAGCTTAGACGGTTATGGCTACACCTTC
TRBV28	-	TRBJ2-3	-	CASSGFSYPSTDTQYF	TGTGCCAGCAGTGGCTTCAGTTACCCTAGCACAGATACGCAGTATTTT
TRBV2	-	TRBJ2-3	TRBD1	CASYRDRSYHMQYF	TGTGCCAGCTACAGGGACAGGTCGTACCATATGCAGTATTTT
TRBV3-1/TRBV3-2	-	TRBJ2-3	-	CASSQESPQYF	TGTGCCAGCAGCCAAGAGAGCCCGCAGTATTTT
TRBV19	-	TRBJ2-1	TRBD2	CASSRTSGGPESQFF	TGTGCCAGTAGTCGGACTAGCGGGGGGCCCGAATCCCAGTTCTTC
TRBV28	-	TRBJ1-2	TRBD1	CASSFEGAGYGYTF	TGTGCCAGCAGTTTTGAGGGGGCGGGCTATGGCTACACCTTC
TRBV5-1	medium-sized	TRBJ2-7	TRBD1	CASSQGDNYEQYF	TGCGCCAGCTCCCAGGGGGATAACTACGAGCAGTACTTC
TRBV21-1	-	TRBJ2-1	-	CASSKAEGESAYNEQFF	TGTGCCAGCAGCAAAGCCGAGGGCGAAAGCGCCTACAATGAGCAGTTCTTC